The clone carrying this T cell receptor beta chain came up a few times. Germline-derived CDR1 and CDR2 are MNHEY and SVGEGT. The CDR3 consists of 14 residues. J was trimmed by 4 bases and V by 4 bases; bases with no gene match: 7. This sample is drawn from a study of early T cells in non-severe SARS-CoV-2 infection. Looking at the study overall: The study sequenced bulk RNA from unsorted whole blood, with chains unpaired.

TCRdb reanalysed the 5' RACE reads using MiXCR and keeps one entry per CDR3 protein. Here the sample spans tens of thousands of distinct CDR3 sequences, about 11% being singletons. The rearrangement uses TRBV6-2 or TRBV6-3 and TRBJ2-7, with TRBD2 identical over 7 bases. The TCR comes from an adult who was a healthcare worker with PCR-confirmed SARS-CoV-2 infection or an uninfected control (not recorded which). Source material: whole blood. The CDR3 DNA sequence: TGTGCCAGCAGTTCACAAGCGGGAAGGTACGAGCAGTACTTC. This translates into CASSSQAGRYEQYF.